This T cell receptor beta chain was profiled in a study of CD8 T cells in Susac syndrome. A remark on this clonotype: The antigen is undetermined.

The length of the CDR3 is 16 residues. V was pared by 5 bases and J by 0 bases, with 17 bases between. Germline CDR1 SGHVS, CDR2 FQNEAQ. Study-level findings and limits: No clonal expansion appeared among CD4+ T cells in Susac patients.

After extraction with the RNeasy kit, about 0.5 to 1 ug of the RNA was reverse transcribed using random hexamers. The method of amplification for TCR beta CDR3 was immunoSEQ multiplex PCR, covering 54 Vbeta and 13 Jbeta. TCRdb re-called the immunoSEQ multiplex PCR reads through MiXCR, storing one row per CDR3 protein. The table shows approximately 180,000 distinct CDR3 sequences, with 90% to 95% occurring only once. The sequenced sample was CD4+ T cells from PBMCs. This rearrangement joins TRBV7-8 to TRBJ2-7; TRBD1 might be the D (6 bases). This sequence originates from a human donor with Susac syndrome. The CDR3 is CASSPRPGHLSYEQYF. The CDR3 coding sequence is TGTGCCAGCAGCCCGAGACCGGGACACCTCTCCTACGAGCAGTACTTC.